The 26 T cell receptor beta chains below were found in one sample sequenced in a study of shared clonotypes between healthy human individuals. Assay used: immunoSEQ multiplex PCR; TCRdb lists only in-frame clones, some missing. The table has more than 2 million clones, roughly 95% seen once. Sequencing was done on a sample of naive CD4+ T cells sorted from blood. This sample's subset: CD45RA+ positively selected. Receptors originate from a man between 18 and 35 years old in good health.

CDR3 protein: CASSLPGRNEKLFF. The CDR3 region has the DNA TGTGCCAGCAGCTTACCAGGGAGAAATGAAAAACTGTTTTTT. This sequence joins TRBV5-8 and TRBJ1-4, with D possibly TRBD1 on 5 matching bases. The germline V and J ends were trimmed by 2 bases and 5 bases, with 10 bases remaining between them. From germline, CDR1 is SGHTS and CDR2 YDEGEE. CDR3 size: 14 residues.

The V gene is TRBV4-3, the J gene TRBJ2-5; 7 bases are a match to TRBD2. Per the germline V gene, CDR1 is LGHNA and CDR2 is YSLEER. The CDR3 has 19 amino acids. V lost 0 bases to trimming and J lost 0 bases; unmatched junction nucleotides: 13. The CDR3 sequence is CASSQDRYVAGVYQETQYF. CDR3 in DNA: TGCGCCAGCAGCCAAGATAGATACGTGGCGGGGGTGTACCAAGAGACCCAGTACTTC.

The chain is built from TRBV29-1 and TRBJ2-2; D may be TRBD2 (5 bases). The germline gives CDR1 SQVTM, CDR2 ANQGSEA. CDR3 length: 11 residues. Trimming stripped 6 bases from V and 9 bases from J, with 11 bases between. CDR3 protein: CSVLTGRELFF. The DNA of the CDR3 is TGCAGCGTGTTGACGGGGAGGGAGCTGTTTTTT.

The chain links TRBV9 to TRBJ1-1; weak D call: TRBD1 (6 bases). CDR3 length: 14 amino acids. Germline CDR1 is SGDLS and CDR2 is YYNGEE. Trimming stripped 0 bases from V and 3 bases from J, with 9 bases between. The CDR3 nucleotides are TGTGCCAGCAGCGTAGGACAGGTTGACACTGAAGCTTTCTTT. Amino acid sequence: CASSVGQVDTEAFF. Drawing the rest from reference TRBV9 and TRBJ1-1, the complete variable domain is DSGVTQTPKHLITATGQRVTLRCSPRSGDLSVYWYQQSLDQGLQFLIQYYNGEERAKGNILERFSAQQFPDLHSELNLSSLELGDSALYFCASSVGQVDTEAFFGQGTRLTVV.

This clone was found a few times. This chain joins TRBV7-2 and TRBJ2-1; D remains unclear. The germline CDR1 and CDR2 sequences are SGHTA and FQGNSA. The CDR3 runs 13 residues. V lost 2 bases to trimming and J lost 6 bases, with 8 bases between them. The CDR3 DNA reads TGTGCCAGCAGCTTAAGGTCGGCCAATGAGCAGTTCTTC. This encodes CASSLRSANEQFF.

The CDR3: CASNDRGLQPQHF. CDR3 coding DNA: TGTGCCAGTAACGACAGGGGTCTGCAGCCCCAGCATTTT. The V call is TRBV19, the J call TRBJ1-5, with 8 bases matching TRBD1. There are 13 residues in the CDR3. V lost 7 bases and J lost 7; bases outside the gene matches: 6. The germline V gene has CDR1 LNHDA and CDR2 SQIVND (reference sequence).

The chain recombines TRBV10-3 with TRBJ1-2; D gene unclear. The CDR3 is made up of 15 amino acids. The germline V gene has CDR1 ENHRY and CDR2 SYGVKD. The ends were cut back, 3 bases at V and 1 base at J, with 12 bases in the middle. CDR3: CAISDTAPLNYGYTF. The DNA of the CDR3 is TGTGCCATCAGTGATACTGCACCTCTTAACTATGGCTACACCTTC.

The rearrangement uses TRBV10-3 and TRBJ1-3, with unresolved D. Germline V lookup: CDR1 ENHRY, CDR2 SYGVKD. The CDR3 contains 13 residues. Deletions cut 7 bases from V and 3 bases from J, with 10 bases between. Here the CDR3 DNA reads TGTGCCATCAATACGGATCTTGGAAACACCATATATTTT. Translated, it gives CAINTDLGNTIYF.

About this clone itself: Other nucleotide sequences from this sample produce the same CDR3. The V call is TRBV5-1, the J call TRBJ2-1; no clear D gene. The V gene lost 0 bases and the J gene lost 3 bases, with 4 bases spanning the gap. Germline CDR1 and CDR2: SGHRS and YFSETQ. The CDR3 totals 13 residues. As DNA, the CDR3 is TGCGCCAGCAGCTTGGACTACTACAATGAGCAGTTCTTC. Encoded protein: CASSLDYYNEQFF.

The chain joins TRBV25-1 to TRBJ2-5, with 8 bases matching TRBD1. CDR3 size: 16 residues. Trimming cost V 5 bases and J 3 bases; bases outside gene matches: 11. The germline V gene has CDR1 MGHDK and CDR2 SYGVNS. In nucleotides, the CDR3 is TGTGCCAGCAGTCTGACCGGGACAGGACCTAAAGAGACCCAGTACTTC. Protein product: CASSLTGTGPKETQYF. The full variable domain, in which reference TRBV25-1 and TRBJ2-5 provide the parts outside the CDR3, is EADIYQTPRYLVIGTGKKITLECSQTMGHDKMYWYQQDPGMELHLIHYSYGVNSTEKGDLSSESTVSRIRTEHFPLTLESARPSHTSQYLCASSLTGTGPKETQYFGPGTRLLVL.

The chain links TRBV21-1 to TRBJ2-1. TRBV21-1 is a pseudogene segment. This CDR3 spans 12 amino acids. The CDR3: CASSKEGNEQFF. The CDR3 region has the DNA TGTGCCAGCAGCAAAGAGGGCAATGAGCAGTTCTTC.

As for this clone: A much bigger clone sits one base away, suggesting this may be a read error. The CDR3 loop reads CASSQGQGEKLFF. CDR3 in DNA: TGCGCCAGCAGCCAAGGTCAGGGAGAAAAACTGTTTTTT. The chain recombines TRBV4-3 with TRBJ1-4, with D perhaps TRBD1 (5 bases). Trimming took 1 base from V and 8 from J, leaving 8 bases between them. Germline V gives CDR1 LGHNA, CDR2 YSLEER. The CDR3 is made up of 13 amino acids.

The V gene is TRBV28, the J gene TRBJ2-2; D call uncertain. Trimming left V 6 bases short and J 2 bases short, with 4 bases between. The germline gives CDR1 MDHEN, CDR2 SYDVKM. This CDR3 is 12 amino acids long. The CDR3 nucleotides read TGTGCCAGCAGGAAAAACACCGGGGAGCTGTTTTTT. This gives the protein CASRKNTGELFF.

Written as DNA, the CDR3 is TGTGCCAGCGACCCCCAGGGTGGCGGTCAGCCCCAGCATTTT. It translates to CASDPQGGGQPQHF. The chain carries TRBV7-9 and TRBJ1-5, with D possibly being TRBD1 (5 bases). The germline V gene encodes CDR1 SEHNR and CDR2 FQNEAQ (reference sequence). V was trimmed by 8 bases and J by 6 bases, leaving 17 bases between them. This CDR3 spans 14 amino acids.

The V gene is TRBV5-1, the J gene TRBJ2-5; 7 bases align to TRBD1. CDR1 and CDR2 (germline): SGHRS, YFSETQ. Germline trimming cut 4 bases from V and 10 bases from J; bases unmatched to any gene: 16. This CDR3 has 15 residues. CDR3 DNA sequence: TGCGCCAGCAGCCCCGACAGGGCTCGGGTTGGGGACCAGTACTTC. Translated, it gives CASSPDRARVGDQYF.

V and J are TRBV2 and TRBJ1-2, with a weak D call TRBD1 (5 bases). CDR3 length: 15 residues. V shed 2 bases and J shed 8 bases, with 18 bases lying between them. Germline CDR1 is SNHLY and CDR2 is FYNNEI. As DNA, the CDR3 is TGTGCCAGCAGTGAACGGGACCAACTATCCGGGGGCTACACCTTC. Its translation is CASSERDQLSGGYTF.

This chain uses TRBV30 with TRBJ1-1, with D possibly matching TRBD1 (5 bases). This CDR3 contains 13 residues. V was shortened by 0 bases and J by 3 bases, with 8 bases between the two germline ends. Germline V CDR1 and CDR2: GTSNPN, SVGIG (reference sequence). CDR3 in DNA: TGTGCCTGGAGTGTAAAAGGGGACACTGAAGCTTTCTTT. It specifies CAWSVKGDTEAFF.

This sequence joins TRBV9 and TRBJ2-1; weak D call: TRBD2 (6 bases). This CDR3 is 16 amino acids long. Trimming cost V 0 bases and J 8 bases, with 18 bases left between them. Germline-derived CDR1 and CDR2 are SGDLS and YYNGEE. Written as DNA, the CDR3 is TGTGCCAGCAGCGTAGATGAGGGACTTCCCCCCCATGAGCAGTTCTTC. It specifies CASSVDEGLPPHEQFF.

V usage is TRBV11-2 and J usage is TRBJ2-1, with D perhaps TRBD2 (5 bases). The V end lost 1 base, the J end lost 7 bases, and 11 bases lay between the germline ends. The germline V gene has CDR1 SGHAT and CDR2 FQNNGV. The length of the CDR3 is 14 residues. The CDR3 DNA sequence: TGTGCCAGCAGCTTAGCGGGAAAAGTAAATGAGCAGTTCTTC. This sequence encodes CASSLAGKVNEQFF.

The CDR3 bases are TGTGCCAGTAGTACCCAAGGAGTGTACTCCAATGAGCAGTTCTTC. Protein: CASSTQGVYSNEQFF. The rearrangement links TRBV19 to TRBJ2-1; no clear D. This CDR3 spans 15 amino acids. The germline gives CDR1 LNHDA, CDR2 SQIVND (reference sequence). Trimming took off 4 bases at V and 6 bases at J, with 16 bases between the two ends.

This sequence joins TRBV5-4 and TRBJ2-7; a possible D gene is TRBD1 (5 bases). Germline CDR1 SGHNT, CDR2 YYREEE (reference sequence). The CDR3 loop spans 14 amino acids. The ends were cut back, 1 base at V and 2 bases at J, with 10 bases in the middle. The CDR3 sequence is CASSLSGLTYEQYF. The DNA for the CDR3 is TGTGCCAGCAGCTTGTCAGGGCTCACCTACGAGCAGTACTTC. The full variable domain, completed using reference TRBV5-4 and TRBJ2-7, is ETGVTQSPTHLIKTRGQQVTLRCSSQSGHNTVSWYQQALGQGPQFIFQYYREEENGRGNFPPRFSGLQFPNYSSELNVNALELDDSALYLCASSLSGLTYEQYFGPGTRLTVT.

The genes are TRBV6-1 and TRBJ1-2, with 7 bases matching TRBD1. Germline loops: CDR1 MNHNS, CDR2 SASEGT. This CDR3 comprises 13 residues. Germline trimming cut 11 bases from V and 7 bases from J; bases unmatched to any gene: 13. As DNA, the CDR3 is TGTGCCGGGACCCTAGGGGGCGCGACTGGCTACACCTTC. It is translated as CAGTLGGATGYTF.

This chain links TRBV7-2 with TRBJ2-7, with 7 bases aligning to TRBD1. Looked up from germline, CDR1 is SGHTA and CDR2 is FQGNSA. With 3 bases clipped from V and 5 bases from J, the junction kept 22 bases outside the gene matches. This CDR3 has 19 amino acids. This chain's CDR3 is CASSFVRDSHFTGINEQYF. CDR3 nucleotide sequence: TGTGCCAGCAGCTTTGTTCGGGACAGCCACTTCACGGGTATTAACGAGCAGTACTTC. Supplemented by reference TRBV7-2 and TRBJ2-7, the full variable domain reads GAGVSQSPSNKVTEKGKDVELRCDPISGHTALYWYRQSLGQGLEFLIYFQGNSAPDKSGLPSDRFSAERTGGSVSTLTIQRTQQEDSAVYLCASSFVRDSHFTGINEQYFGPGTRLTVT.

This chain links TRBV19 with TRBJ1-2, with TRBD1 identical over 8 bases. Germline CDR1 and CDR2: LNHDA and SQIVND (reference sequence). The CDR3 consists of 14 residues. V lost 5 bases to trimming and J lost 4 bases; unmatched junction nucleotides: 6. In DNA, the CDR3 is TGTGCCAGTAGTGGAGGACAGGGCGGCTATGGCTACACCTTC. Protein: CASSGGQGGYGYTF.

Written as DNA, the CDR3 is TGTGCCAGCAGCCCCCAATTGAACACTGAAGCTTTCTTT. Amino acids: CASSPQLNTEAFF. The J gene is TRBJ1-1, the V gene TRBV2; D remains ambiguous. Germline V gene sequence: CDR1 SNHLY, CDR2 FYNNEI. The CDR3 spans 13 residues. Between the trimmed V and J ends, which lost 6 bases and 0 bases, there was a span of 8 bases.

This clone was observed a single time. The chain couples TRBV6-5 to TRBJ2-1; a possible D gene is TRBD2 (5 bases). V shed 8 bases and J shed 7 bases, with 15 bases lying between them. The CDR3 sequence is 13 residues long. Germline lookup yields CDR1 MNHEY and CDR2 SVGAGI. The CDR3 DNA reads TGTGCCAGCTGGCGCGGCACGGGGAATGAGCAGTTCTTC. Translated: CASWRGTGNEQFF.